The rows below give T cell receptor beta chains drawn from one sample of a study of HIV-infected patients and healthy controls. TCRdb itself ran the 5' RACE reads through MiXCR, one entry per CDR3 protein. The top ten hold 5.8% of the sample, which has about 10,000 distinct CDR3 sequences, 7% to 9% seen once. Sequencing was carried out using blood. All receptors derive from an adult in good health. CDR3s include the opening cysteine and the closing phenylalanine or tryptophan.

j_call: TRBJ1-1; v_call: TRBV7-3; cdr3_aa: CASSPGGRSEAFF
j_call: TRBJ2-5; v_call: TRBV7-6; cdr3_aa: CASSLSGNAYQETQYF
j_call: TRBJ2-7; v_call: TRBV20-1; cdr3_aa: CSASVAGEYEQYF
j_call: TRBJ2-2; v_call: TRBV7-7; cdr3_aa: CASSRTSGSNTGELFF
j_call: TRBJ2-1; v_call: TRBV29-1; cdr3_aa: CSVSRTGSEQFF
j_call: TRBJ2-3; v_call: TRBV2; cdr3_aa: CASMKLTSTDTQYF
j_call: TRBJ2-5; v_call: TRBV29-1; cdr3_aa: CSVEDQAGPPRETQYF
j_call: TRBJ2-1; v_call: TRBV7-3; cdr3_aa: CASSMTRGVDEQFF
j_call: TRBJ2-1; v_call: TRBV28; cdr3_aa: CASKGMGSSYNEQFF
j_call: TRBJ2-7; v_call: TRBV7-2; cdr3_aa: CASSSTAGSSYEQYF
j_call: TRBJ2-2; v_call: TRBV7-2; cdr3_aa: CASSFLAGVPGELFF
j_call: TRBJ1-3; v_call: TRBV7-2; cdr3_aa: CASSPEVAQGAGNTIYF
j_call: TRBJ1-5; v_call: TRBV19; cdr3_aa: CASSTGLGNQPQHF
j_call: TRBJ2-7; v_call: TRBV28; cdr3_aa: CASSGAYEQYF
j_call: TRBJ2-3; v_call: TRBV7-9; cdr3_aa: CASSSLDRTDTQYF
j_call: TRBJ2-3; v_call: TRBV7-8; cdr3_aa: CASSLGPRGGGTDTQYF
j_call: TRBJ1-5; v_call: TRBV6-6; cdr3_aa: CASSYGRDQPQHF
j_call: TRBJ2-5; v_call: TRBV12-3/TRBV12-4; cdr3_aa: CASTPGLAGDPQETQYF
j_call: TRBJ2-1; v_call: TRBV3-1; cdr3_aa: CASSFAGLAGVGEQFF
j_call: TRBJ2-7; v_call: TRBV4-1; cdr3_aa: CASSQDLQRFYEQYF
j_call: TRBJ2-2; v_call: TRBV27; cdr3_aa: CAISDGELFF
j_call: TRBJ2-3; v_call: TRBV28; cdr3_aa: CASSARSELADTQYF
j_call: TRBJ2-1; v_call: TRBV20-1; cdr3_aa: CSAPPSGSLNEQFF
j_call: TRBJ2-4; v_call: TRBV10-1; cdr3_aa: CASSEGGLDTIAKNIQYF
j_call: TRBJ2-5; v_call: TRBV18; cdr3_aa: CASSPGRSQETQYF
j_call: TRBJ2-2; v_call: TRBV13; cdr3_aa: CASSLRTGKTGELFF
j_call: TRBJ2-2; v_call: TRBV18; cdr3_aa: CASSAGANTGELFF
j_call: TRBJ2-1; v_call: TRBV5-1; cdr3_aa: CASSLGHRSSYNEQFF
j_call: TRBJ2-7; v_call: TRBV20-1; cdr3_aa: CSARDGRTSVYEQYF
j_call: TRBJ1-2; v_call: TRBV7-2; cdr3_aa: CASSQGQAYGYTF
j_call: TRBJ2-3; v_call: TRBV28; cdr3_aa: CASTPPFAARTPDTQYF
j_call: TRBJ2-1; v_call: TRBV29-1; cdr3_aa: CSVERGSGAYNEQFF
j_call: TRBJ2-1; v_call: TRBV4-3; cdr3_aa: CASSQEWGSYNEQFF
j_call: TRBJ2-7; v_call: TRBV5-1; cdr3_aa: CASSHPDAEQYF
j_call: TRBJ2-5; v_call: TRBV5-1; cdr3_aa: CASSWQGARETQYF
j_call: TRBJ1-5; v_call: TRBV3-1; cdr3_aa: CASSQDFTGDQPQHF
j_call: TRBJ2-1; v_call: TRBV11-3; cdr3_aa: CASSQQGTPYNEQFF
j_call: TRBJ2-1; v_call: TRBV18; cdr3_aa: CASSLSGTSRHNEQFF
j_call: TRBJ2-3; v_call: TRBV6-5; cdr3_aa: CASSYGRTSLDTQYF
j_call: TRBJ2-3; v_call: TRBV5-6; cdr3_aa: CASSGRLAGRADTQYF
j_call: TRBJ2-7; v_call: TRBV28; cdr3_aa: CAGSPGQGNPYEQYF
j_call: TRBJ1-2; v_call: TRBV27; cdr3_aa: CASRPTGGKGGYTF
j_call: TRBJ2-1; v_call: TRBV7-2; cdr3_aa: CASSLVNRTPYNEQFF
j_call: TRBJ2-4; v_call: TRBV4-1; cdr3_aa: CASSQDQDGPAKNIQYF
j_call: TRBJ1-2; v_call: TRBV7-2; cdr3_aa: CASSLMTGLNYGYTF
j_call: TRBJ1-5; v_call: TRBV19; cdr3_aa: CASSTRQGANQPQHF
j_call: TRBJ2-5; v_call: TRBV5-1; cdr3_aa: CASSLSVQETQYF
j_call: TRBJ1-2; v_call: TRBV7-2; cdr3_aa: CASSLLGSGGYTF
j_call: TRBJ1-1; v_call: TRBV18; cdr3_aa: CASSPAVNTEAFF
j_call: TRBJ1-2; v_call: TRBV12-3/TRBV12-4; cdr3_aa: CASSLGFYGYTF
j_call: TRBJ1-3; v_call: TRBV30; cdr3_aa: CAWRAGGGTIYF
j_call: TRBJ2-3; v_call: TRBV5-1; cdr3_aa: CASSSLDTQYF